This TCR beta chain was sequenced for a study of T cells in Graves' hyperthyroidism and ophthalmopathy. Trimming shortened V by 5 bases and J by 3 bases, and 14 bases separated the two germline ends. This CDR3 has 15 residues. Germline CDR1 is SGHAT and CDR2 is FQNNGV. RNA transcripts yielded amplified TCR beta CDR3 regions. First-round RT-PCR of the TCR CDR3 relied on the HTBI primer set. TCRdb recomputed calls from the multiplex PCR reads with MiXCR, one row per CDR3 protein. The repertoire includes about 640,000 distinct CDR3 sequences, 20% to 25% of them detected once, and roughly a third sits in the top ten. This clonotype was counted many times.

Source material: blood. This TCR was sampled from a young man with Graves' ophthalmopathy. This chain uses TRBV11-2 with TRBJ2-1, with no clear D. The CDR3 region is CASSAGNGNYNEQFF. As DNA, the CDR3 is TGTGCCAGCAGCGCCGGAAACGGTAACTACAATGAGCAGTTCTTC. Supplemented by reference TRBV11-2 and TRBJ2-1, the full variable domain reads EAGVAQSPRYKIIEKRQSVAFWCNPISGHATLYWYQQILGQGPKLLIQFQNNGVVDDSQLPKDRFSAERLKGVDSTLKIQPAKLEDSAVYLCASSAGNGNYNEQFFGPGTRLTVL.